This entry concerns a single T cell receptor (beta chain). Its antigen is unknown. These data belong to a study of CD8 T cells in ankylosing spondylitis. In making TCR beta libraries, quantitative 5'-RACE with molecular barcodes was used. TCRdb processed the 5' RACE reads anew with MiXCR; each CDR3 protein has one entry. Here the sample spans 250,000 to 350,000 distinct CDR3 sequences, under 25% being singletons. Points from the study as a whole: Blood from ankylosing spondylitis patients appeared to carry a characteristic eight-variant TCR beta motif.

This CDR3 contains 12 residues. Trimming pared 6 bases from V and 5 bases from J, leaving 13 bases between. The germline V gene encodes CDR1 DFQATT and CDR2 SNEGSKA (reference sequence). This receptor was taken from a female donor with ankylosing spondylitis or in good health (not recorded which). Specimen: blood, either unsorted or a sorted T cell fraction (not recorded which). The chain is built from TRBV20-1 and TRBJ2-5; tentative D call: TRBD2 (6 bases). The CDR3 loop is CSAGSWGETQYF. CDR3 in DNA: TGCAGTGCCGGGAGTTGGGGGGAGACCCAGTACTTC.